Below are 21 T cell receptor beta chains sequenced from a single sample in a study of blood T cell repertoires in COVID-19. Sequencing used immunoSEQ multiplex PCR; TCRdb keeps in-frame clones, though not all of them. The sample yields more than 140,000 clones, 75% to 85% seen once. Source material: peripheral blood. The receptors shown here come from a woman between 45 and 65 years old in a cohort sampled during active or convalescent COVID-19.

The chain links TRBV5-1 to TRBJ1-1; 7 bases map to TRBD1. J was trimmed by 4 bases and V by 7 bases; bases with no gene match: 4. This CDR3 region has 12 residues. CDR1 is SGHRS and CDR2 is YFSETQ in the germline V gene. CDR3 nucleotide sequence: TGCGCCAGCGGCACAGGGGTCACTGAAGCTTTCTTT. The encoded protein is CASGTGVTEAFF.

This chain joins TRBV6-5 and TRBJ2-7, with 8 bases identical to TRBD2. Per germline, CDR1 MNHEY and CDR2 SVGAGI. The CDR3 has 14 residues. The ends lost 6 bases at V and 2 bases at J; junction bases unmatched: 6. The CDR3, as DNA: TGTGCCAGCAGAACCAGCGGGGGAACCTACGAGCAGTACTTC. This encodes CASRTSGGTYEQYF.

V gene TRBV29-1 combines with J gene TRBJ2-1, with 11 bases aligning to TRBD1. Germline V lookup: CDR1 SQVTM, CDR2 ANQGSEA. The CDR3 runs 16 residues. The ends lost 0 bases at V and 7 bases at J; junction bases unmatched: 8. The CDR3 is CSVEELGQGVHNEQFF. In DNA, the CDR3 is TGCAGCGTTGAAGAGCTGGGACAGGGGGTTCATAATGAGCAGTTCTTC.

This chain joins TRBV5-4 and TRBJ2-2, with 9 bases matching TRBD1. The junction had 9 bases not matched to a gene; V was cut back by 4 bases and J by 5 bases. The CDR3 has 16 residues. Germline values: CDR1 SGHNT, CDR2 YYREEE (reference sequence). CDR3 residues: CASSRGNRGHTGELFF. The CDR3 coding sequence is TGTGCCAGCAGCCGGGGGAACAGGGGGCATACCGGGGAGCTGTTTTTT.

The V call is TRBV7-2, the J call TRBJ2-1; the D gene is possibly TRBD2 (6 bases). The CDR3 has 14 residues. The V gene lost 8 bases and the J gene lost 3 bases, with 14 bases spanning the gap. Germline V gene data show CDR1 as SGHTA and CDR2 as FQGNSA. CDR3 sequence: CASPRGLDYNEQFF. CDR3 in DNA: TGTGCCAGCCCGCGGGGCCTAGACTACAATGAGCAGTTCTTC. Together with reference TRBV7-2 and TRBJ2-1, the CDR3 gives the full variable domain: GAGVSQSPSNKVTEKGKDVELRCDPISGHTALYWYRQSLGQGLEFLIYFQGNSAPDKSGLPSDRFSAERTGGSVSTLTIQRTQQEDSAVYLCASPRGLDYNEQFFGPGTRLTVL.

The gene calls are TRBV24-1 and TRBJ1-2, with TRBD1 matching over 7 bases. Trimming took 9 bases from V and 2 from J; bases not matched to a gene: 11. CDR1 is KGHDR and CDR2 is SFDVKD in the germline V gene. This CDR3 has 15 residues. In DNA, the CDR3 is TGTGCCACCGTCCAGGAGAGACAGGGCAACTATGGCTACACCTTC. Amino acid sequence: CATVQERQGNYGYTF.

This chain uses TRBV30 with TRBJ1-2; 11 bases align to TRBD1. The germline CDR1 and CDR2 sequences are GTSNPN and SVGIG (reference sequence). Germline trimming cut 5 bases from V and 8 bases from J; bases unmatched to any gene: 4. The CDR3 loop spans 12 amino acids. The CDR3 here is CAWGQGAKGYTF. The CDR3 coding sequence is TGTGCCTGGGGACAGGGGGCGAAAGGCTACACCTTC.

The chain is built from TRBV18 and TRBJ2-7, with a possible D match to TRBD2 (5 bases). The CDR3 consists of 12 residues. Germline loops: CDR1 KGHSH, CDR2 LQKENI. V gave up 2 bases and J gave up 7 bases, with 9 bases separating them. CDR3 sequence (DNA): TGTGCCAGCTCACCAGAGGGAGTTGAGCAGTACTTC. Amino acids: CASSPEGVEQYF. The variable domain in full, completed from reference TRBV18 and TRBJ2-7, reads NAGVMQNPRHLVRRRGQEARLRCSPMKGHSHVYWYRQLPEEGLKFMVYLQKENIIDESGMPKERFSAEFPKEGPSILRIQQVVRGDSAAYFCASSPEGVEQYFGPGTRLTVT.

The chain recombines TRBV19 with TRBJ2-2; unclear D gene. Trimming took 3 bases from V and 6 from J, leaving 14 bases between them. Looked up from germline, CDR1 is LNHDA and CDR2 is SQIVND (reference sequence). The CDR3 sequence is 15 residues long. CDR3 sequence (DNA): TGTGCCAGTAGTATGAGGTTGCATTACGCCGGGGAGCTGTTTTTT. Translating it yields CASSMRLHYAGELFF.

This clone has only a few counts. The chain is built from TRBV15 and TRBJ1-5, with 9 bases fitting TRBD1. Trimming removed 5 bases from V and 10 bases from J; junction bases left unmatched: 9. There are 14 residues in the CDR3. CDR1 is LNHNV, CDR2 YYDKDF, per germline (reference sequence). This CDR3 is CATSRQGVFSPQHF. The CDR3 DNA follows: TGTGCCACCAGCCGACAGGGGGTGTTTTCTCCCCAGCATTTT.

The chain recombines TRBV19 with TRBJ2-3; 10 positions match TRBD2. Germline CDR1 and CDR2: LNHDA and SQIVND (reference sequence). This CDR3 has 18 residues. The junction had 6 bases not matched to a gene; V was cut back by 0 bases and J by 0 bases. The CDR3 loop is CASSIDLSGGPSTDTQYF. The DNA for the CDR3 is TGTGCCAGTAGTATAGATCTTAGCGGGGGGCCTAGCACAGATACGCAGTATTTT. Supplemented by reference TRBV19 and TRBJ2-3, the full variable domain reads DGGITQSPKYLFRKEGQNVTLSCEQNLNHDAMYWYRQDPGQGLRLIYYSQIVNDFQKGDIAEGYSVSREKKESFPLTVTSAQKNPTAFYLCASSIDLSGGPSTDTQYFGPGTRLTVL.

The rearrangement links TRBV27 to TRBJ1-5; D gene unclear. The ends were cut back, 4 bases at V and 6 bases at J, with 10 bases in the middle. The CDR3 is 13 residues long. Per germline, CDR1 MNHEY and CDR2 SMNVEV (reference sequence). The DNA of the CDR3 is TGTGCCAGCAGTTCCATGGGGAGTCAGCCCCAGCATTTT. Translation gives CASSSMGSQPQHF.

The chain joins TRBV19 to TRBJ1-6, with D maybe TRBD1 (6 bases). CDR1 LNHDA and CDR2 SQIVND come from the germline V gene (reference sequence). CDR3 length: 12 amino acids. The germline V and J ends were trimmed by 8 bases and 7 bases, with 9 bases remaining between them. CDR3 nucleotides: TGTGCCAGTCGGGACATGAATTCACCCCTCCACTTT. Protein sequence: CASRDMNSPLHF. Full variable domain (missing parts from reference TRBV19 and TRBJ1-6): DGGITQSPKYLFRKEGQNVTLSCEQNLNHDAMYWYRQDPGQGLRLIYYSQIVNDFQKGDIAEGYSVSREKKESFPLTVTSAQKNPTAFYLCASRDMNSPLHFGNGTRLTVT.

V is TRBV5-1 and J is TRBJ1-2; 7 nucleotides align to TRBD1. Germline CDR1 and CDR2: SGHRS and YFSETQ. The CDR3 has 16 amino acids. The V segment lost 0 bases and the J segment 8 bases; nucleotides outside the gene matches: 13. The CDR3 DNA reads as TGCGCCAGCAGCTTGGATCAACGAAAGACAGGGAACGGCTACACCTTC. Protein product: CASSLDQRKTGNGYTF.

This clone was seen at least ten times. The J gene is TRBJ1-2, the V gene TRBV14; D is possibly TRBD1 (5 bases). Germline CDR1 and CDR2: SGHDN and FVKESK. There are 15 residues in the CDR3. Deletions cut 1 base from V and 5 bases from J, with 14 bases between. This CDR3 is CASSQGRDSQYGYTF. In DNA form, the CDR3 reads TGTGCCAGCAGCCAAGGGCGAGACAGCCAGTATGGCTACACCTTC.

In its sample, this clone was seen a few times. V and J are TRBV3-1 (or the pseudogene TRBV3-2) and TRBJ2-6, with a weak D call TRBD1 (5 bases). V dropped 2 bases and J dropped 0 bases, with 11 bases sitting between them. CDR1 is LGHDT and CDR2 is YNNKEL in the germline V gene (reference sequence). The CDR3 length is 17 residues. DNA of the CDR3: TGTGCCAGCAGCCAAACAGGTTCCAGCTCTGGGGCCAACGTCCTGACTTTC. Its protein is CASSQTGSSSGANVLTF.

This clone is medium-sized by share. The chain combines TRBV6-4 with TRBJ2-3, with TRBD2 matching over 9 bases. The V gene end was trimmed by 0 bases and the J gene end by 3 bases; junction bases not matched to a gene: 4. Germline V gene data show CDR1 as MRHNA and CDR2 as SNTAGT. This CDR3 has 16 residues. The CDR3 DNA is TGTGCCAGCAGTGACTCTGGCGGGGGGGCTACAGATACGCAGTATTTT. It codes for CASSDSGGGATDTQYF.

This chain connects TRBV15 to TRBJ1-6; a weak D match, TRBD1 (5 bases). V lost 0 bases to trimming and J lost 6 bases, with 12 bases between them. This CDR3 comprises 16 residues. The germline CDR1 and CDR2 sequences are LNHNV and YYDKDF (reference sequence). The DNA for the CDR3 is TGTGCCACCAGCAGAGATTTACGACAGATTAATTCACCCCTCCACTTT. This translates into CATSRDLRQINSPLHF.

The chain links TRBV2 to TRBJ2-5, with TRBD2 matching over 10 bases. The V and J ends lost 4 bases and 2 bases, in that order; junction bases with no gene match: 10. Germline V CDR1 and CDR2: SNHLY, FYNNEI. The CDR3 spans 17 residues. The CDR3 here is CASSASWLAGAQETQYF. The CDR3 DNA sequence: TGTGCCAGCAGTGCGTCGTGGCTAGCGGGGGCACAAGAGACCCAGTACTTC.

This clone was recorded once. V is TRBV19 and J is TRBJ2-1, with D maybe TRBD2 (5 bases). Germline V lookup: CDR1 LNHDA, CDR2 SQIVND (reference sequence). This CDR3 contains 15 residues. V lost 2 bases to trimming and J lost 9 bases, with 17 bases between them. CDR3 in DNA: TGTGCCAGTAGTATACGCTCGGGGTTGTGGTCTGAGCAGTTCTTC. Its protein is CASSIRSGLWSEQFF.

This chain joins TRBV5-1 and TRBJ2-2, with a weak D call TRBD2 (5 bases). Between the trimmed V and J ends, which lost 0 bases and 2 bases, there was a span of 14 bases. This CDR3 contains 17 residues. Germline CDR1 is SGHRS and CDR2 is YFSETQ. CDR3 region: CASSLALRTGNTGELFF. CDR3 DNA: TGCGCCAGCAGCTTGGCTTTACGGACGGGAAACACCGGGGAGCTGTTTTTT.